Presented here are 28 T cell receptor beta chains from one specimen sequenced in a study of T cell responses to AZD1222 COVID-19 vaccine. Some clones are missing from TCRdb's copy, which holds only in-frame ones; the method was immunoSEQ multiplex PCR. The sample shows some 96,000 clones, about 89% of them seen only once. The specimen was peripheral blood, collected on day 0 of MenACWY control vaccination. These receptors originate from an adult in good health.

V usage is TRBV7-9 and J usage is TRBJ1-1; 7 bases agree with TRBD1. With 5 bases clipped from V and 5 bases from J, the junction kept 17 bases outside the gene matches. CDR1 SEHNR and CDR2 FQNEAQ come from the germline V gene (reference sequence). The CDR3 sequence is 17 residues long. The CDR3 DNA reads TGTGCCAGCAGCCTAAGGCGGTCGAACAGGGGAGAAACTGAAGCTTTCTTT. As protein: CASSLRRSNRGETEAFF.

V is TRBV7-2 and J is TRBJ1-6, with D perhaps matching TRBD1 (5 bases). CDR1 is SGHTA, CDR2 FQGNSA, per germline. V was shortened by 5 bases and J by 6 bases, with 14 bases between the two germline ends. This CDR3 region has 15 residues. The CDR3, as DNA: TGTGCCAGCAGCCCTCGGGGCAGGTCTAATTCACCCCTCCACTTT. Translated: CASSPRGRSNSPLHF.

CDR3 protein: CASSSTSTDTQYF. CDR3 nucleotide sequence: TGCGCCAGCAGCTCCACTAGCACAGATACGCAGTATTTT. V gene TRBV5-1 combines with J gene TRBJ2-3; D remains unclear. The V end was cut by 3 bases, the J end by 0 bases, with 5 bases between. The CDR3 spans 13 residues. The germline CDR1 and CDR2 sequences are SGHRS and YFSETQ.

The chain carries TRBV9 and TRBJ1-6; no clear D. The CDR3 extends over 13 amino acids. Germline CDR1 and CDR2: SGDLS and YYNGEE. Trimming stripped 3 bases from V and 5 bases from J, with 6 bases between. The CDR3 loop reads CASSGLDNSPLHF. The DNA of the CDR3 is TGTGCCAGCAGCGGACTAGATAATTCACCCCTCCACTTT.

The chain joins TRBV7-2 to TRBJ1-1; D is perhaps TRBD1 (6 bases). With 5 bases removed from V and 8 bases from J, the gap between germline ends came to 18 bases. Per germline, CDR1 SGHTA and CDR2 FQGNSA. The CDR3 covers 14 residues. The CDR3 DNA reads as TGTGCCAGCAGCCCCACGGGGGGGCGCTTCGAAGCTTTCTTT. Translated, it gives CASSPTGGRFEAFF.

The rearrangement uses TRBV12-3 or TRBV12-4 and TRBJ1-4; D remains ambiguous. The CDR3 contains 13 residues. V was clipped by 5 bases and J by 5 bases, with 9 bases between them. As DNA, the CDR3 is TGTGCCAGCAGTGTAGACGCGAATGAAAAACTGTTTTTT. Translation gives CASSVDANEKLFF.

This clone has more than one count but fewer than ten. The chain links TRBV29-1 to TRBJ1-2; perhaps TRBD1 as D (5 bases). CDR1 is SQVTM and CDR2 is ANQGSEA in the germline V gene. Trimming pared 7 bases from V and 4 bases from J, leaving 13 bases between. This CDR3 is built from 12 residues. CDR3 loop: CSGQSDIYGYTF. The CDR3 bases are TGCAGCGGCCAATCGGACATCTATGGCTACACCTTC.

The chain joins TRBV7-2 to TRBJ2-2; D is unclear. Trimming pared 4 bases from V and 4 bases from J, leaving 16 bases between. CDR3 length equals 16 residues. Germline values: CDR1 SGHTA, CDR2 FQGNSA. The CDR3 here is CASSSPGGFGTGELFF. The CDR3 DNA sequence: TGTGCCAGCAGCTCCCCGGGCGGATTTGGCACCGGGGAGCTGTTTTTT. Variable domain in full (rest from reference TRBV7-2 and TRBJ2-2): GAGVSQSPSNKVTEKGKDVELRCDPISGHTALYWYRQSLGQGLEFLIYFQGNSAPDKSGLPSDRFSAERTGGSVSTLTIQRTQQEDSAVYLCASSSPGGFGTGELFFGEGSRLTVL.

The genes are TRBV27 and TRBJ1-3; D remains unclear. Germline CDR1 is MNHEY and CDR2 is SMNVEV (reference sequence). CDR3 length equals 15 residues. V was clipped by 2 bases and J by 0 bases, with 8 bases between them. The CDR3 loop is CASSLSGVSGNTIYF. The CDR3 DNA reads as TGTGCCAGCAGTTTAAGCGGCGTCTCTGGAAACACCATATATTTT.

The chain joins TRBV5-5 to TRBJ2-1; D ambiguous. The CDR3 extends over 13 amino acids. Germline CDR1 SGHKS, CDR2 YYEKEE (reference sequence). V lost 5 bases to trimming and J lost 6 bases, with 12 bases between them. The CDR3 region is CASRYTSGNEQFF. The CDR3 DNA sequence: TGTGCCAGCAGGTACACGTCGGGCAATGAGCAGTTCTTC.

The rearrangement uses TRBV10-2 and TRBJ2-3; 8 nucleotides align to TRBD1. Germline V lookup: CDR1 WSHSY, CDR2 SAAADI. The CDR3 consists of 17 residues. The trim removed 3 bases at V and 1 base at J, leaving 9 bases unmatched. CDR3 sequence reads: CASSDWTGTSGTDTQYF. The DNA for the CDR3 is TGCGCCAGCAGTGATTGGACAGGGACTTCTGGCACAGATACGCAGTATTTT.

The chain joins TRBV30 to TRBJ1-4; D may be TRBD1 (6 bases). Trimming cost V 2 bases and J 8 bases, with 21 bases left between them. The germline V gene encodes CDR1 GTSNPN and CDR2 SVGIG (reference sequence). CDR3 length equals 16 residues. This chain's CDR3 is CAWSPRWGRGSEKLFF. The CDR3 DNA is TGTGCCTGGAGTCCCCGATGGGGCAGGGGCAGCGAAAAACTGTTTTTT.

V is TRBV18 and J is TRBJ1-4; no clear D. Germline values: CDR1 KGHSH, CDR2 LQKENI. The germline V and J ends were trimmed by 2 bases and 8 bases, with 9 bases remaining between them. This CDR3 is built from 13 residues. The CDR3 nucleotides are TGTGCCAGCTCACCAGGGTCCAGAGAAAAACTGTTTTTT. Its translation: CASSPGSREKLFF.

The chain has TRBV5-1 and TRBJ1-2, with D unclear. There are 13 residues in the CDR3. Trimming removed 3 bases at V and 2 bases at J, with 8 bases between. Germline V CDR1 and CDR2: SGHRS, YFSETQ. The CDR3 bases are TGCGCCAGCAGCTCTAACGGGAACTATGGCTACACCTTC. Residues: CASSSNGNYGYTF. The complete variable domain, with remaining parts taken from reference TRBV5-1 and TRBJ1-2, reads KAGVTQTPRYLIKTRGQQVTLSCSPISGHRSVSWYQQTPGQGLQFLFEYFSETQRNKGNFPGRFSGRQFSNSRSEMNVSTLELGDSALYLCASSSNGNYGYTFGSGTRLTVV.

The chain has TRBV5-1 and TRBJ2-2; perhaps TRBD2 as D (6 bases). V was shortened by 0 bases and J by 2 bases, with 11 bases between the two germline ends. Germline values: CDR1 SGHRS, CDR2 YFSETQ. The CDR3 loop spans 16 amino acids. The CDR3 coding sequence is TGCGCCAGCAGCTTGGGCGGGACGGTAAACACCGGGGAGCTGTTTTTT. Amino acid sequence: CASSLGGTVNTGELFF.

This clone has just one count. This sequence joins TRBV7-2 and TRBJ1-5; no clear D gene. The CDR3 runs to 15 residues. Trimming shortened V by 5 bases and J by 0 bases, and 11 bases separated the two germline ends. Looked up from germline, CDR1 is SGHTA and CDR2 is FQGNSA. The CDR3 DNA is TGTGCCAGCAGCATGGCCCCCTCTAGCAATCAGCCCCAGCATTTT. Protein sequence: CASSMAPSSNQPQHF. Full variable domain (rest looked up from reference TRBV7-2 and TRBJ1-5): GAGVSQSPSNKVTEKGKDVELRCDPISGHTALYWYRQSLGQGLEFLIYFQGNSAPDKSGLPSDRFSAERTGGSVSTLTIQRTQQEDSAVYLCASSMAPSSNQPQHFGDGTRLSIL.

The chain carries TRBV25-1 and TRBJ1-2; weak D call: TRBD1 (6 bases). Germline V gene lookup returns CDR1 MGHDK and CDR2 SYGVNS. The CDR3 has 13 residues. The V end was cut by 1 base, the J end by 8 bases, with 11 bases between. The CDR3 loop is CASSEFGGRGYTF. The CDR3 DNA is TGTGCCAGCAGTGAATTTGGGGGGCGAGGCTACACCTTC.

The J gene is TRBJ2-2, the V gene TRBV5-5, with TRBD1 matching 7 bases. Germline CDR1 is SGHKS and CDR2 is YYEKEE (reference sequence). V shed 6 bases and J 1 base; nucleotides not matched to a gene: 9. The CDR3 consists of 16 residues. The CDR3 DNA sequence: TGTGCCAGCATCCCCTCCGGGACAGAGAACACCGGGGAGCTGTTTTTT. Its protein product is CASIPSGTENTGELFF.

This clone has a handful of counts. This CDR3 is also generated by other DNA sequences in the sample. The rearrangement uses TRBV6-5 and TRBJ1-1, with 7 bases lining up with TRBD1. Looked up from germline, CDR1 is MNHEY and CDR2 is SVGAGI. V lost 4 bases to trimming and J lost 0 bases; unmatched junction nucleotides: 2. The CDR3 spans 14 residues. CDR3 region: CASSSGGLNTEAFF. For the CDR3, the DNA is TGTGCCAGCAGTTCAGGGGGTCTGAACACTGAAGCTTTCTTT.

The chain has TRBV25-1 and TRBJ1-6; 8 nucleotides align to TRBD1. With 6 bases clipped from V and 6 bases from J, the junction kept 4 bases outside the gene matches. Germline V gene sequence: CDR1 MGHDK, CDR2 SYGVNS. The CDR3 is made up of 14 amino acids. In DNA, the CDR3 is TGTGCCAGCAGGAAGACAGGGGCTAATTCACCCCTCCACTTT. It translates to CASRKTGANSPLHF. The full variable domain, with the rest looked up from reference TRBV25-1 and TRBJ1-6, is EADIYQTPRYLVIGTGKKITLECSQTMGHDKMYWYQQDPGMELHLIHYSYGVNSTEKGDLSSESTVSRIRTEHFPLTLESARPSHTSQYLCASRKTGANSPLHFGNGTRLTVT.

As DNA, the CDR3 is TGTGCCAGCAGTCTACAGGGGGCCAACTATGGCTACACCTTC. Amino acids: CASSLQGANYGYTF. The J gene is TRBJ1-2, the V gene TRBV28; 9 nucleotides align to TRBD1. CDR3 length: 14 amino acids. Germline V lookup: CDR1 MDHEN, CDR2 SYDVKM. With V trimmed by 5 bases and J by 2 bases, 3 bases remained unmatched.

V usage is TRBV7-3 and J usage is TRBJ2-1; 8 bases line up with TRBD2. There are 15 residues in the CDR3. V lost 5 bases, J lost 3 bases, and 6 bases stayed unmatched. Germline lookup yields CDR1 SGHTA and CDR2 FQGTGA. The DNA of the CDR3 is TGTGCCAGCAGCCCCCAACGGGGGGGCTACAATGAGCAGTTCTTC. This translates into CASSPQRGGYNEQFF. The full variable domain, with the rest looked up from reference TRBV7-3 and TRBJ2-1, is GAGVSQTPSNKVTEKGKYVELRCDPISGHTALYWYRQSLGQGPEFLIYFQGTGAADDSGLPNDRFFAVRPEGSVSTLKIQRTERGDSAVYLCASSPQRGGYNEQFFGPGTRLTVL.

V is TRBV2 and J is TRBJ1-2; the match to TRBD1 covers 7 bases. The CDR3 extends over 13 amino acids. V trimming: 6 bases; J trimming: 6 bases; junction bases outside the gene matches: 7. Per germline, CDR1 SNHLY and CDR2 FYNNEI. Here the CDR3 reads CASRSRGGDGYTF. In DNA form, the CDR3 reads TGTGCCAGCAGGTCCAGGGGGGGAGATGGCTACACCTTC.

The gene calls are TRBV5-1 and TRBJ2-5, with D perhaps assigned TRBD1 or TRBD2 (5 bases each). V gave up 0 bases and J gave up 1 base, with 7 bases separating them. Germline-derived CDR1 and CDR2 are SGHRS and YFSETQ. The CDR3 length is 14 residues. The CDR3 DNA reads TGCGCCAGCAGCTTGGAGGGGAGCCAAGAGACCCAGTACTTC. Translation: CASSLEGSQETQYF. Drawing the rest from reference TRBV5-1 and TRBJ2-5, the complete variable domain is KAGVTQTPRYLIKTRGQQVTLSCSPISGHRSVSWYQQTPGQGLQFLFEYFSETQRNKGNFPGRFSGRQFSNSRSEMNVSTLELGDSALYLCASSLEGSQETQYFGPGTRLLVL.

The table lists this clone with a few counts. This chain connects TRBV7-9 to TRBJ2-7; 8 bases fit TRBD2. The CDR3 contains 14 residues. After removal of 5 bases from V and 3 bases from J, the junction contained 6 bases not matched to a gene. The germline V gene encodes CDR1 SEHNR and CDR2 FQNEAQ (reference sequence). CDR3 sequence reads: CASSQTSDHYEQYF. The DNA for the CDR3 is TGTGCCAGCAGCCAGACTAGCGACCACTACGAGCAGTACTTC.

The chain carries TRBV2 and TRBJ2-3, with D perhaps TRBD2 (5 bases). Germline assignment: CDR1 SNHLY and CDR2 FYNNEI. This CDR3 is 11 amino acids long. Trimming pared 8 bases from V and 5 bases from J, leaving 8 bases between. The CDR3 here is CASGSLDTQYF. CDR3 DNA sequence: TGTGCCAGCGGGAGCCTAGATACGCAGTATTTT.

The chain couples TRBV7-2 to TRBJ2-6; TRBD1 agrees at 8 bases. Germline loops: CDR1 SGHTA, CDR2 FQGNSA. The CDR3 runs 16 residues. After removal of 4 bases from V and 5 bases from J, the junction contained 7 bases not matched to a gene. CDR3 residues: CASSSGTGSWANVLTF. Here the CDR3 DNA reads TGTGCCAGCAGCTCTGGGACAGGTTCCTGGGCCAACGTCCTGACTTTC.

The chain joins TRBV15 to TRBJ1-6; no definite D call. Trimming stripped 0 bases from V and 10 bases from J, with 10 bases between. Germline values: CDR1 LNHNV, CDR2 YYDKDF (reference sequence). The CDR3 loop spans 14 amino acids. The CDR3, as DNA: TGTGCCACCAGCAGAGATCGCGTCGACTCACCCCTCCACTTT. Amino acids: CATSRDRVDSPLHF.